Listed below are T cell receptor beta chains from one sample, sequenced in a study of PD-1 blockade in mismatch repair-deficient tumors. The method was immunoSEQ multiplex PCR; TCRdb's version includes in-frame clones alone and lacks a portion of them. The sample lists 85,000 to 130,000 clones, 82% occurring once. The sequences come from peripheral blood, collected about eight months after starting pembrolizumab. The receptors originated from an adult with mismatch repair-deficient cancer. The CDR3 runs from the conserved cysteine through the conserved F or W. The D gene is left open where the match is weak. Size tells how often a clone was seen (once, few, many) or the class of an expanded clone, and some rows leave it out.

v_gene: TRBV6-5; j_gene: TRBJ1-1; d_gene: TRBD1; abundance: few; len: 14; CDR3nt: TGTGCCAGCACTAGCGGACAGGGCGACACTGAAGCTTTCTTT; CDR3aa: CASTSGQGDTEAFF
v_gene: TRBV10-3; j_gene: TRBJ2-7; d_gene: TRBD2; abundance: NA; len: 13; CDR3nt: TGTGCCACTCTAGCGGGGGCATCCTACGAGCAGTACTTC; CDR3aa: CATLAGASYEQYF
v_gene: TRBV5-1; j_gene: TRBJ1-2; d_gene: TRBD1; abundance: NA; len: 14; CDR3nt: TGCGCCAGCAGCTTGGCCGGGACAGGGCTTGGCTACACCTTC; CDR3aa: CASSLAGTGLGYTF
v_gene: TRBV2; j_gene: TRBJ2-4; d_gene: NA; abundance: NA; len: 13; CDR3nt: TGTGCCAGCCGGTCGGCAGACAAAAACATTCAGTACTTC; CDR3aa: CASRSADKNIQYF
v_gene: TRBV4-2; j_gene: TRBJ2-1; d_gene: TRBD2; abundance: NA; len: 16; CDR3nt: TGTGCCAGCAGCCAAGTTAATAGCGGGAGTTACAATGAGCAGTTCTTC; CDR3aa: CASSQVNSGSYNEQFF
v_gene: TRBV4-1; j_gene: TRBJ2-7; d_gene: NA; abundance: NA; len: 16; CDR3nt: TGCGCCAGCAGCCAAGATCGGACGGGACCAGGGAACGAGCAGTACTTC; CDR3aa: CASSQDRTGPGNEQYF
v_gene: TRBV11-3; j_gene: TRBJ2-7; d_gene: TRBD1; abundance: NA; len: 16; CDR3nt: TGTGCCAGCAGCCCCACGTCGGGACAGGGGAATTACGAGCAGTACTTC; CDR3aa: CASSPTSGQGNYEQYF
v_gene: TRBV18; j_gene: TRBJ2-7; d_gene: NA; abundance: NA; len: 12; CDR3nt: TGTGCCAGCTCACGGGCAGGGTACGAGCAGTACTTC; CDR3aa: CASSRAGYEQYF
v_gene: TRBV6-1; j_gene: TRBJ2-1; d_gene: TRBD2; abundance: NA; len: 18; CDR3nt: TGTGCCAGCAGTGCACCACCCGGGAGCGGGAAGACCCCCAATGAGCAGTTCTTC; CDR3aa: CASSAPPGSGKTPNEQFF
v_gene: TRBV30; j_gene: TRBJ1-2; d_gene: NA; abundance: once; len: 14; CDR3nt: TGTGCCTGGAGTGTACAAGAGTCTAACTATGGCTACACCTTC; CDR3aa: CAWSVQESNYGYTF
v_gene: TRBV19; j_gene: TRBJ2-7; d_gene: TRBD2; abundance: NA; len: 16; CDR3nt: TGTGCCAGTAGTCCCCCCGGGACTAGCGGTGCCTACGAGCAGTACTTC; CDR3aa: CASSPPGTSGAYEQYF
v_gene: TRBV19; j_gene: TRBJ1-3; d_gene: TRBD1; abundance: NA; len: 16; CDR3nt: TGTGCCAGTAGGAGGACAGGAGAAATCTCTGGAAACACCATATATTTT; CDR3aa: CASRRTGEISGNTIYF
v_gene: TRBV5-1; j_gene: TRBJ2-5; d_gene: NA; abundance: NA; len: 14; CDR3nt: TGCGCCAGCTCCAAGGGACAATTTCAAGAGACCCAGTACTTC; CDR3aa: CASSKGQFQETQYF
v_gene: TRBV28; j_gene: TRBJ1-2; d_gene: TRBD1; abundance: NA; len: 11; CDR3nt: TGTGCCAGCAGCAAATACAGGGGATGCACCTTC; CDR3aa: CASSKYRGCTF
v_gene: TRBV15; j_gene: TRBJ1-1; d_gene: NA; abundance: NA; len: 14; CDR3nt: TGTGCCACCAGCAGTCTAAGCTGGGGCACTGAAGCTTTCTTT; CDR3aa: CATSSLSWGTEAFF
v_gene: TRBV7-8; j_gene: TRBJ1-4; d_gene: NA; abundance: NA; len: 17; CDR3nt: TGTGCCAGCAGCCCTATAGCAAGAGGGCCCCTAAAGGGAAAACTGTTTTTT; CDR3aa: CASSPIARGPLKGKLFF
v_gene: TRBV27; j_gene: TRBJ2-7; d_gene: NA; abundance: NA; len: 18; CDR3nt: TGTGCCAGCAGTTCGCCCCGGGGCGCCTCACCAAGGGGCTACGAGCAGTACTTC; CDR3aa: CASSSPRGASPRGYEQYF
v_gene: TRBV2; j_gene: TRBJ1-4; d_gene: NA; abundance: NA; len: 13; CDR3nt: TGTGCCAGCAATTCTGGAACTAATGAAAAACTGTTTTTT; CDR3aa: CASNSGTNEKLFF
v_gene: TRBV7-3; j_gene: TRBJ2-1; d_gene: TRBD1; abundance: once; len: 18; CDR3nt: TGTGCCAGCAGCTTAAAGTGGACGGGACAGGGAGCATACAATGAGCAGTTCTTC; CDR3aa: CASSLKWTGQGAYNEQFF
v_gene: TRBV13; j_gene: TRBJ2-3; d_gene: TRBD2; abundance: NA; len: 16; CDR3nt: TGTGCCAGCAGCCATGCACTAGCGGTCAGCACAGATACGCAGTATTTT; CDR3aa: CASSHALAVSTDTQYF
v_gene: TRBV5-4; j_gene: TRBJ1-3; d_gene: NA; abundance: NA; len: 14; CDR3nt: TGTGCCAGCAGCTTGGCAGGGGTTGGAAACACCATATATTTT; CDR3aa: CASSLAGVGNTIYF
v_gene: TRBV11-2; j_gene: TRBJ1-1; d_gene: NA; abundance: NA; len: 14; CDR3nt: TGTGCCAGCAGCTTAGAACGGCTGAACACTGAAGCTTTCTTT; CDR3aa: CASSLERLNTEAFF
v_gene: TRBV19; j_gene: TRBJ1-1; d_gene: NA; abundance: NA; len: 15; CDR3nt: TGTGCCAGTAGTATGGGGGGACTGACGGGAACTGAAGCTTTCTTT; CDR3aa: CASSMGGLTGTEAFF
v_gene: TRBV18; j_gene: TRBJ1-5; d_gene: TRBD1; abundance: NA; len: 14; CDR3nt: TGTGCCAGCTCACGGCCAGGGGGCTACCAGCCCCAGCATTTT; CDR3aa: CASSRPGGYQPQHF
v_gene: TRBV29-1; j_gene: TRBJ2-1; d_gene: TRBD2; abundance: NA; len: 14; CDR3nt: TGCAGCGTTGATAGGGCGGGAGGGTACAATGAGCAGTTCTTC; CDR3aa: CSVDRAGGYNEQFF
v_gene: TRBV7-6; j_gene: TRBJ1-2; d_gene: NA; abundance: NA; len: 15; CDR3nt: TGTGCCAGCAGCTCTACTAGGGGGGCTGGCTATGGCTACACCTTC; CDR3aa: CASSSTRGAGYGYTF
v_gene: TRBV5-8; j_gene: TRBJ2-5; d_gene: TRBD2; abundance: NA; len: 14; CDR3nt: TGTGCCAGCAGTACCGGGACTAGCGGAGAGACCCAGTACTTC; CDR3aa: CASSTGTSGETQYF
v_gene: TRBV19; j_gene: TRBJ1-1; d_gene: NA; abundance: NA; len: 16; CDR3nt: TGTGCCAGTAGTATAGATAGGGCCGGTACGAACACTGAAGCTTTCTTT; CDR3aa: CASSIDRAGTNTEAFF
v_gene: TRBV27; j_gene: TRBJ2-2; d_gene: NA; abundance: NA; len: 15; CDR3nt: TGTGCCAGCAGTTTAGGTCAGGGGAACACCGGGGAGCTGTTTTTT; CDR3aa: CASSLGQGNTGELFF
v_gene: TRBV7-6; j_gene: TRBJ1-1; d_gene: TRBD1; abundance: NA; len: 17; CDR3nt: TGTGCCAGCAGCTTAGCCGAGACAGGGGGAGGATGGACTGAAGCTTTCTTT; CDR3aa: CASSLAETGGGWTEAFF
v_gene: TRBV19; j_gene: TRBJ1-5; d_gene: NA; abundance: NA; len: 13; CDR3nt: TGTGCCAGTAGTCAGGGTAGGGATCAGCCCCAGCATTTT; CDR3aa: CASSQGRDQPQHF
v_gene: TRBV7-9; j_gene: TRBJ2-7; d_gene: TRBD2; abundance: NA; len: 16; CDR3nt: TGTGCCAGCAGCATGGGACTAGCGGGACATAACTACGAGCAGTACTTC; CDR3aa: CASSMGLAGHNYEQYF
v_gene: TRBV7-2; j_gene: TRBJ1-1; d_gene: NA; abundance: NA; len: 14; CDR3nt: TGTGCCAGCAGCTTCGCCCCTGGGGACACTGAAGCTTTCTTT; CDR3aa: CASSFAPGDTEAFF
v_gene: TRBV9; j_gene: TRBJ1-1; d_gene: TRBD1; abundance: NA; len: 15; CDR3nt: TGTGCCAGCAGCCCCGGGACAGGGAGGTCTAGGCGGGCTTTCTTT; CDR3aa: CASSPGTGRSRRAFF
v_gene: TRBV9; j_gene: TRBJ2-1; d_gene: TRBD2; abundance: NA; len: 15; CDR3nt: TGTGCCAGCAGCTCTTCCGGGACTAGCGGGGGTGAGCAGTTCTTC; CDR3aa: CASSSSGTSGGEQFF
v_gene: TRBV11-3; j_gene: TRBJ1-1; d_gene: TRBD1; abundance: few; len: 15; CDR3nt: TGTGCCAGCAGCTGGACCGGGACAGGGAACACTGAAGCTTTCTTT; CDR3aa: CASSWTGTGNTEAFF
v_gene: TRBV11-3; j_gene: TRBJ2-2; d_gene: TRBD2; abundance: NA; len: 17; CDR3nt: TGTGCCAGCAGCGCCAGAACTAGCGGGAGTGGTACCGGGGAGCTGTTTTTT; CDR3aa: CASSARTSGSGTGELFF
v_gene: TRBV6-1; j_gene: TRBJ1-2; d_gene: NA; abundance: NA; len: 13; CDR3nt: TGTGCCAGCAGTGTGAGAGGGATCGATGGCTACACCTTC; CDR3aa: CASSVRGIDGYTF
v_gene: TRBV9; j_gene: TRBJ1-1; d_gene: NA; abundance: few; len: 14; CDR3nt: TGTGCCAGCAGCACGCAGGTGGGGAACACTGAAGCTTTCTTT; CDR3aa: CASSTQVGNTEAFF
v_gene: TRBV7-9; j_gene: TRBJ1-4; d_gene: TRBD1; abundance: NA; len: 11; CDR3nt: TGTGCCAGCAGCTCACAGGGGAAACTGTTTTTT; CDR3aa: CASSSQGKLFF
v_gene: TRBV19; j_gene: TRBJ2-7; d_gene: TRBD1; abundance: NA; len: 14; CDR3nt: TGTGCCAGTAGCGCCGGGACAGGGGGCTACGAGCAGTACTTC; CDR3aa: CASSAGTGGYEQYF
v_gene: TRBV7-2; j_gene: TRBJ2-1; d_gene: TRBD1; abundance: NA; len: 19; CDR3nt: TGTGCCAGCAGCTTACCTCCGGGCAGGACAGGGGTTACCTACAATGAGCAGTTCTTC; CDR3aa: CASSLPPGRTGVTYNEQFF
v_gene: TRBV6-5; j_gene: TRBJ2-7; d_gene: NA; abundance: NA; len: 15; CDR3nt: TGTGCCAGCATTCCCCAAACCAGGTTCAGTCACGAGCAGTACTTC; CDR3aa: CASIPQTRFSHEQYF
v_gene: TRBV6-1; j_gene: TRBJ2-7; d_gene: NA; abundance: NA; len: 13; CDR3nt: TGTGCCAGCAGTGAAAAGGTGGACTACGAGCAGTACTTC; CDR3aa: CASSEKVDYEQYF
v_gene: TRBV27; j_gene: TRBJ1-2; d_gene: NA; abundance: NA; len: 13; CDR3nt: TGTGCCAGCAGCCCGCGACAGCATTATGGCTACACCTTC; CDR3aa: CASSPRQHYGYTF
v_gene: TRBV30; j_gene: TRBJ2-2; d_gene: NA; abundance: NA; len: 14; CDR3nt: TGTGCCCTAGACGGGCCGTTGAACACCGGGGAGCTGTTTTTT; CDR3aa: CALDGPLNTGELFF
v_gene: TRBV7-2; j_gene: TRBJ2-1; d_gene: TRBD2; abundance: NA; len: 13; CDR3nt: TGTGCCAGCAGCTTTAGCGGGAGCGATGAGCAGTTCTTC; CDR3aa: CASSFSGSDEQFF
v_gene: TRBV27; j_gene: TRBJ2-7; d_gene: TRBD1; abundance: NA; len: 14; CDR3nt: TGTGCCAGCAGTCCGGGGACAGGGTTGTCCGAGCAGTACTTC; CDR3aa: CASSPGTGLSEQYF
v_gene: TRBV27; j_gene: TRBJ1-2; d_gene: NA; abundance: few; len: 13; CDR3nt: TGTGCCAGCAGCTCCCTCCGGGGGGATGGCTACACCTTC; CDR3aa: CASSSLRGDGYTF
v_gene: TRBV9; j_gene: TRBJ2-7; d_gene: TRBD1; abundance: NA; len: 12; CDR3nt: TGTGCCAGCAGTGCCGACAGGGCCGAGCAGTACTTC; CDR3aa: CASSADRAEQYF
v_gene: TRBV9; j_gene: TRBJ1-5; d_gene: NA; abundance: NA; len: 14; CDR3nt: TGTGCCAGCAGCGTAGGGTATAGCAATCAGCCCCAGCATTTT; CDR3aa: CASSVGYSNQPQHF
v_gene: TRBV7-2; j_gene: TRBJ1-2; d_gene: NA; abundance: NA; len: 15; CDR3nt: TGTGCCAGCAGCGTGGACTCCGGGGTTACGTATGGCTACACCTTC; CDR3aa: CASSVDSGVTYGYTF
v_gene: TRBV27; j_gene: TRBJ1-1; d_gene: NA; abundance: NA; len: 14; CDR3nt: TGTGCCAGCAGTTTTGCCCTCATGAACACTGAAGCTTTCTTT; CDR3aa: CASSFALMNTEAFF
v_gene: TRBV4-1; j_gene: TRBJ2-7; d_gene: TRBD2; abundance: NA; len: 14; CDR3nt: TGCGCCAGCAGCCGAGTGACTAGCGAGTACGAGCAGTACTTC; CDR3aa: CASSRVTSEYEQYF